This T cell receptor (beta chain) was found in a study of blood T cell repertoires in COVID-19. The overall study: Sites across the United States, Italy and Spain contributed samples from acute and convalescent COVID-19.

The CDR3 has 13 amino acids. Per the germline V gene, CDR1 is SGHTA and CDR2 is FQGNSA. Trimming at V came to 6 bases and at J to 1 base, leaving 2 bases not matched to a gene. Libraries were prepared by immunoSEQ multiplex PCR; TCRdb keeps only in-frame clonotypes and omits some of them. Of approximately 100,000 clones in the sample, 87% were seen once. The J gene is TRBJ1-1, the V gene TRBV7-2; 7 bases agree with TRBD1. Sequencing was carried out using peripheral blood. The TCR sequence derives from a man aged 50 or older in a cohort sampled during active COVID-19. The CDR3: CASRGTENTEAFF. The CDR3, as DNA: TGTGCCAGCAGGGGGACAGAGAACACTGAAGCTTTCTTT.